This T cell receptor (beta chain) appears in the sequencing data of a study of CD4 T cells in relation to SARS-CoV-2 and coronaviruses. Whole-study context: The HLA restriction of the shared crossreactive spike epitopes was mapped.

The count of this clone is one. Its antigen remains unknown. The CDR3 totals 17 residues. Germline values: CDR1 SGHTA, CDR2 FQGNSA. Trimming removed 5 bases from V and 6 bases from J; junction bases left unmatched: 12. CD4 enrichment then naive enrichment separated naive from memory CD4+ cells. Sequencing was performed with immunoSEQ multiplex PCR; in TCRdb, only in-frame clones are kept and a portion is missing. The sample has some 45,000 clones; roughly four fifths are singletons. Study-wide results and limits: The assay detects memory recall responses, not culture-primed primary responses. SARS-CoV-2-driven expansion was significantly weaker in crossreactive than monoreactive clones.

The chain carries TRBV7-2 and TRBJ2-1, with 11 positions matching TRBD2. The sequence derives from an adult with COVID-19. Sequenced input: naive CD4+ T cells from PBMCs, cultured in vitro. Indicated subset: naive CD4+ T cells isolated by negative enrichment. The CDR3 DNA sequence: TGTGCCAGCAGCCACCCACCCCTAGCGGGAGGCACCAATGAGCAGTTCTTC. This sequence encodes CASSHPPLAGGTNEQFF.